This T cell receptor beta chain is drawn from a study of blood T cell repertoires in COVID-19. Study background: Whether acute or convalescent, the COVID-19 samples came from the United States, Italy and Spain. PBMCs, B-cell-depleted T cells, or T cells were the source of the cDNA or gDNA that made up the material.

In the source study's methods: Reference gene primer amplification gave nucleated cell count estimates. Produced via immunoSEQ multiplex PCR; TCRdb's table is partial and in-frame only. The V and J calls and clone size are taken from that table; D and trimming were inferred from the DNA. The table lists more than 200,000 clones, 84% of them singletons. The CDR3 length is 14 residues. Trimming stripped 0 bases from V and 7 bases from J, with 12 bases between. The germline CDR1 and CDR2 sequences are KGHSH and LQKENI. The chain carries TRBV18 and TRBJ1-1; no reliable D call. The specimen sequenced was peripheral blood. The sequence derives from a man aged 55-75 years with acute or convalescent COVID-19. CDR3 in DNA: TGTGCCAGCTCACCACCGCACAGTTTGGGTGAAGCTTTCTTT. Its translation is CASSPPHSLGEAFF.